Shown below are 23 T cell receptor beta chains from a single sample sequenced in a study of PD-L1 blockade in urothelial cancer. Time point given: peripheral blood 6 weeks after treatment start. TCRdb's table, derived via immunoSEQ multiplex PCR, lists solely in-frame clones and lacks some. Of about 120,000 clones listed, 86% were seen once; the top ten hold around 2.4%. The sequencing used PBMCs, collected around atezolizumab (anti-PD-L1) treatment. The receptors were sampled from a man over 45 with urothelial cancer.

Comments on this clone: This specimen includes other DNA sequences encoding the same CDR3. The chain couples TRBV5-4 to TRBJ2-3, with D tentatively TRBD2 (5 bases). Trimming stripped 0 bases from V and 2 bases from J, with 7 bases between. Germline V lookup: CDR1 SGHNT, CDR2 YYREEE (reference sequence). The CDR3 is 14 residues long. The CDR3 reads CASSLAGSTDTQYF. CDR3 coding DNA: TGTGCCAGCAGCTTGGCGGGGTCCACAGATACGCAGTATTTT.

This chain joins TRBV6-5 and TRBJ2-7, with TRBD1 identical over 8 bases. CDR3 size: 16 residues. Germline V gives CDR1 MNHEY, CDR2 SVGAGI. V trimming: 0 bases; J trimming: 0 bases; junction bases outside the gene matches: 4. The CDR3 loop is CASSYSRQGSSYEQYF. DNA of the CDR3: TGTGCCAGCAGTTACTCCCGACAGGGGAGCTCCTACGAGCAGTACTTC.

This clone was counted once. The chain joins TRBV30 to TRBJ1-1; 8 nucleotides line up with TRBD1. The V segment lost 0 bases and the J segment 5 bases; nucleotides outside the gene matches: 17. This CDR3 region has 18 residues. From germline, CDR1 is GTSNPN and CDR2 SVGIG (reference sequence). CDR3 nucleotide sequence: TGTGCCTGGAGTGTTATAGGAAACAGGGGGGGTTCCGGGACTGAAGCTTTCTTT. This gives the protein CAWSVIGNRGGSGTEAFF.

This clone was recorded a few times. The rearrangement uses TRBV21-1 and TRBJ1-4. TRBV21-1 is annotated as a pseudogene. CDR3 length: 14 amino acids. CDR3 sequence (DNA): TGTGCCAGCAGCACTCGGGATCTAAAAGAAAAACTGTTTTTT. The encoded protein is CASSTRDLKEKLFF.

The chain has TRBV9 and TRBJ2-7, with D perhaps matching TRBD2 (5 bases). Germline CDR1 and CDR2: SGDLS and YYNGEE. The CDR3 consists of 15 residues. The germline V and J ends were trimmed by 0 bases and 1 base, with 11 bases remaining between them. The DNA of the CDR3 is TGTGCCAGCAGCGTAGCTATTGGACTGTCCTACGAGCAGTACTTC. The encoded protein is CASSVAIGLSYEQYF.

The J gene is TRBJ2-7, the V gene TRBV11-2, with D maybe TRBD2 (6 bases). V was clipped by 5 bases and J by 2 bases, with 16 bases between them. The CDR3 consists of 15 residues. Germline CDR1 is SGHAT and CDR2 is FQNNGV. The CDR3 is CASSHPGTFTYEQYF. The DNA of the CDR3 is TGTGCCAGCAGCCACCCCGGGACTTTCACCTACGAGCAGTACTTC.

J is TRBJ2-3 and V is TRBV10-3, with D possibly being TRBD1 (6 bases). The V and J ends lost 5 bases and 0 bases respectively, with 9 bases between them. Germline V CDR1 and CDR2: ENHRY, SYGVKD. The length of the CDR3 is 14 residues. The CDR3 DNA reads as TGTGCCATCAGTCCTGGACAGAGCACAGATACGCAGTATTTT. Encoded protein: CAISPGQSTDTQYF.

The V and J genes are TRBV18 and TRBJ1-2; 7 positions match TRBD1. The CDR3 sequence is 13 residues long. Germline lookup yields CDR1 KGHSH and CDR2 LQKENI. V dropped 3 bases and J dropped 8; count of bases not matched to a gene: 6. DNA for the CDR3: TGTGCCAGCTCACCGGGACAGTCGGGAGGCTACACCTTC. This gives the protein CASSPGQSGGYTF.

The rearrangement uses TRBV19 and TRBJ1-5; D unresolved. The V and J ends lost 7 bases and 2 bases respectively, with 6 bases between them. Germline V gene sequence: CDR1 LNHDA, CDR2 SQIVND (reference sequence). There are 12 residues in the CDR3. For the CDR3, the DNA is TGTGCCAGTAAAAGCGGCAATCAGCCCCAGCATTTT. It specifies CASKSGNQPQHF.

The chain recombines TRBV25-1 with TRBJ2-7; TRBD2 aligns across 11 bases. The germline V gene has CDR1 MGHDK and CDR2 SYGVNS. This CDR3 has 15 residues. The V segment lost 4 bases and the J segment 1 base; nucleotides outside the gene matches: 3. The CDR3 loop is CASSAGTSGSYEQYF. The CDR3 nucleotides read TGTGCCAGCAGTGCAGGGACTAGCGGTTCCTACGAGCAGTACTTC.

In this sample, this clone turned up once. The chain joins TRBV6-1 to TRBJ2-7; TRBD2 is a possible D gene (6 bases). Germline V gives CDR1 MNHNS, CDR2 SASEGT. The CDR3 contains 13 residues. With 9 bases removed from V and 5 bases from J, the gap between germline ends came to 17 bases. The CDR3 coding sequence is TGTGCCAGTACGGGGGATGAGATGCACGAGCAGTACTTC. This sequence encodes CASTGDEMHEQYF.

The gene calls are TRBV6-5 and TRBJ2-3; TRBD2 matches at 7 bases. The trim removed 6 bases at V and 11 bases at J, leaving 11 bases unmatched. Germline V gene data show CDR1 as MNHEY and CDR2 as SVGAGI. The CDR3 covers 13 residues. The CDR3: CASRESGKVGQYF. The CDR3 DNA follows: TGTGCCAGCAGGGAAAGCGGGAAGGTGGGGCAGTATTTT.

V usage is TRBV2 and J usage is TRBJ2-1; 7 bases agree with TRBD2. Germline V lookup: CDR1 SNHLY, CDR2 FYNNEI. J gave up 9 bases and V 1 base, and 6 bases lay outside the gene matches. This CDR3 region has 14 residues. This CDR3 is CASSEVGRRIEQFF. The CDR3 DNA sequence: TGTGCCAGCAGTGAAGTCGGGAGGCGGATTGAGCAGTTCTTC.

The V call is TRBV19, the J call TRBJ2-3, with 12 bases identical to TRBD2. V shed 5 bases, J shed 1 base, and the junction held 10 bases outside the gene matches. There are 18 residues in the CDR3. Per germline, CDR1 LNHDA and CDR2 SQIVND (reference sequence). CDR3 coding DNA: TGTGCCAGTAGTCCGCAACCCCTAGCGGGAGGGCGCACAGATACGCAGTATTTT. Translated: CASSPQPLAGGRTDTQYF.

The chain links TRBV28 to TRBJ2-7, with 7 bases identical to TRBD1. With 9 bases clipped from V and 2 bases from J, the junction kept 10 bases outside the gene matches. Germline V gene data show CDR1 as MDHEN and CDR2 as SYDVKM. There are 14 residues in the CDR3. The chain's CDR3 is CASFPGTETYEQYF. CDR3 nucleotide sequence: TGTGCCAGTTTCCCCGGGACAGAAACCTACGAGCAGTACTTC.

The chain uses TRBV9 and TRBJ2-7; 8 bases map to TRBD1. The V gene's germline CDR1 is SGDLS and CDR2 YYNGEE. Trimming removed 1 base from V and 1 base from J; junction bases left unmatched: 7. The CDR3 contains 16 residues. The CDR3 spells CASSVLAGGASYEQYF. The CDR3 DNA reads TGTGCCAGCAGCGTACTAGCAGGGGGCGCTTCCTACGAGCAGTACTTC.

The CDR3 coding sequence is TGTGCCAGCAGTGAAGAAGGGACAGGGCCTCGAAACATTCAGTACTTC. Translated, it gives CASSEEGTGPRNIQYF. V and J are TRBV6-1 and TRBJ2-4; TRBD1 matches 9 bases. Germline values: CDR1 MNHNS, CDR2 SASEGT. CDR3 size: 16 residues. With V trimmed by 1 base and J by 6 bases, 7 bases remained unmatched.

V usage is TRBV18 and J usage is TRBJ2-1, with D tentatively TRBD1 (6 bases). Looked up from germline, CDR1 is KGHSH and CDR2 is LQKENI. CDR3 length: 14 residues. Trimming pared 4 bases from V and 5 bases from J, leaving 12 bases between. The CDR3 coding sequence is TGTGCCAGCTCACAAAAAACAGGGAACAATGAGCAGTTCTTC. Translated, it gives CASSQKTGNNEQFF. Full variable domain (rest looked up from reference TRBV18 and TRBJ2-1): NAGVMQNPRHLVRRRGQEARLRCSPMKGHSHVYWYRQLPEEGLKFMVYLQKENIIDESGMPKERFSAEFPKEGPSILRIQQVVRGDSAAYFCASSQKTGNNEQFFGPGTRLTVL.

The CDR3 bases are TGTGCCATCAGTGACAGGGGAAGAGCAAACACTGAAGCTTTCTTT. Translated: CAISDRGRANTEAFF. The rearrangement joins TRBV10-3 to TRBJ1-1; perhaps TRBD1 as D (6 bases). The CDR3 runs to 15 residues. From germline, CDR1 is ENHRY and CDR2 SYGVKD. V lost 3 bases to trimming and J lost 2 bases, with 13 bases between them.

This sequence joins TRBV11-2 and TRBJ1-1; D remains ambiguous. Trimming stripped 4 bases from V and 2 bases from J, with 8 bases between. The CDR3 has 13 amino acids. Germline CDR1 is SGHAT and CDR2 is FQNNGV. This chain's CDR3 is CASSSQLNTEAFF. The CDR3, as DNA: TGTGCCAGCAGCTCACAGCTAAACACTGAAGCTTTCTTT.

The chain carries TRBV7-9 and TRBJ2-1; 8 positions agree with TRBD2. V lost 4 bases to trimming and J lost 2 bases; unmatched junction nucleotides: 13. The V gene's germline CDR1 is SEHNR and CDR2 FQNEAQ (reference sequence). The CDR3 sequence is 18 residues long. This CDR3 reads CASSSGPERGLTYNEQFF. The DNA for the CDR3 is TGTGCCAGCAGCTCCGGACCTGAGCGGGGGCTAACCTACAATGAGCAGTTCTTC.

The V call is TRBV28, the J call TRBJ1-5; 7 bases map to TRBD1. Germline CDR1 and CDR2: MDHEN and SYDVKM. The V gene end was trimmed by 7 bases and the J gene end by 3 bases; junction bases not matched to a gene: 3. This CDR3 has 13 amino acids. This CDR3 reads CASNTGVNQPQHF. The CDR3 bases are TGTGCCAGCAACACAGGGGTCAATCAGCCCCAGCATTTT.

This chain uses TRBV11-2 with TRBJ2-3, with D perhaps TRBD2 (6 bases). V lost 4 bases, J lost 2 bases, and 13 bases lay in between. This CDR3 contains 15 residues. CDR1 is SGHAT and CDR2 is FQNNGV in the germline V gene. The CDR3 here is CASSWAGRNTDTQYF. In DNA form, the CDR3 reads TGTGCCAGCAGCTGGGCGGGGAGAAACACAGATACGCAGTATTTT.